This entry lists 26 T cell receptor beta chains sequenced from one sample in a study of blood T cell repertoires in COVID-19. Assay: immunoSEQ multiplex PCR; the TCRdb copy retains only in-frame clones and omits some. The sample yields just under 95,000 clones, about 78% seen once. The sequenced sample was peripheral blood. Receptors were obtained from a man aged 45 to 65 who had recovered from COVID-19.

The chain couples TRBV11-1 to TRBJ2-7; 7 bases match TRBD2. This CDR3 has 15 residues. Germline V gives CDR1 SGHAT, CDR2 FQDESV (reference sequence). Losses at the gene ends were 5 bases for V and 0 bases for J; bases not matched to a gene: 7. The CDR3 is CASSPRGGSSYEQYF. The DNA of the CDR3 is TGTGCCAGCAGCCCTCGTGGCGGGAGCTCCTACGAGCAGTACTTC.

The chain is built from TRBV9 and TRBJ1-6; D gene unclear. The V and J ends lost 2 bases and 7 bases respectively, with 16 bases between them. CDR1 and CDR2 (germline): SGDLS, YYNGEE. There are 16 residues in the CDR3. CDR3: CASSVKPGSENSPLHF. DNA for the CDR3: TGTGCCAGCAGCGTCAAACCGGGTTCGGAAAATTCACCCCTCCACTTT.

The rearrangement joins TRBV5-5 to TRBJ1-3; 7 nucleotides align to TRBD1. There are 16 residues in the CDR3. Germline V CDR1 and CDR2: SGHKS, YYEKEE (reference sequence). The ends lost 4 bases at V and 1 base at J; junction bases unmatched: 8. In DNA form, the CDR3 reads TGTGCCAGCAGCACAGGGGAAGCCGGTTCTGGAAACACCATATATTTT. Amino acids: CASSTGEAGSGNTIYF.

This chain connects TRBV7-8 to TRBJ2-1; 7 bases are a match to TRBD1. The CDR3 is 15 amino acids. The V gene's germline CDR1 is SGHVS and CDR2 FQNEAQ. V dropped 0 bases and J dropped 8; count of bases not matched to a gene: 7. CDR3 sequence reads: CASSLAGGVGDEQFF. The CDR3 DNA sequence: TGTGCCAGCAGCTTAGCAGGGGGCGTTGGCGATGAGCAGTTCTTC.

The rearrangement links TRBV12-3 or TRBV12-4 to TRBJ2-3; D is perhaps TRBD2 (5 bases). The CDR3 is 12 amino acids. The V gene lost 7 bases and the J gene lost 6 bases, with 11 bases spanning the gap. The CDR3 protein is CASTKSGDTQYF. The CDR3 nucleotides read TGTGCCAGCACCAAATCGGGGGATACGCAGTATTTT.

The CDR3 nucleotides read TGTGCCAGCAGCTCCGGCGGGGGTCGGATCAATCAGCCCCAGCATTTT. The encoded protein is CASSSGGGRINQPQHF. V gene TRBV5-6 combines with J gene TRBJ1-5; possibly TRBD1 for D (5 bases). The length of the CDR3 is 16 residues. Germline V gene sequence: CDR1 SGHDT, CDR2 YYEEEE. Trimming took off 3 bases at V and 3 bases at J, with 16 bases between the two ends. Full variable domain (remainder filled in from reference TRBV5-6 and TRBJ1-5): DAGVTQSPTHLIKTRGQQVTLRCSPKSGHDTVSWYQQALGQGPQFIFQYYEEEERQRGNFPDRFSGHQFPNYSSELNVNALLLGDSALYLCASSSGGGRINQPQHFGDGTRLSIL.

This chain uses TRBV9 with TRBJ2-7; 8 nucleotides line up with TRBD2. Germline-derived CDR1 and CDR2 are SGDLS and YYNGEE. V shed 4 bases and J 5 bases; nucleotides not matched to a gene: 11. This CDR3 comprises 15 residues. In nucleotides, the CDR3 is TGTGCCAGCAGCCCCTCGGGGGGGACGAACGACGAGCAGTACTTC. Residues: CASSPSGGTNDEQYF.

The chain combines TRBV12-3 or TRBV12-4 with TRBJ1-1; D gene uncertain. Trimming cost V 3 bases and J 1 base, with 6 bases left between them. CDR3 length: 13 amino acids. CDR3 region: CASSFAGNTEAFF. CDR3 nucleotide sequence: TGTGCCAGCAGTTTCGCGGGGAACACTGAAGCTTTCTTT.

The V and J genes are TRBV30 and TRBJ1-5; tentatively, D is TRBD1 (5 bases). This CDR3 contains 13 residues. Germline CDR1 reads GTSNPN; CDR2 reads SVGIG (reference sequence). V gave up 5 bases and J gave up 5 bases, with 13 bases separating them. Here the CDR3 reads CAWQAGKHQPQHF. The CDR3 region has the DNA TGTGCCTGGCAAGCAGGGAAACATCAGCCCCAGCATTTT.

The chain uses TRBV3-1 (or the pseudogene TRBV3-2) and TRBJ2-5; D gene uncertain. Deletions cut 4 bases from V and 12 bases from J, with 15 bases between. CDR3 length equals 12 residues. The germline CDR1 and CDR2 sequences are LGHDT and YNNKEL (reference sequence). The CDR3 sequence is CASSLQEKSKYF. As DNA, the CDR3 is TGTGCCAGCAGCCTCCAGGAAAAGTCCAAGTACTTC.

The chain combines TRBV10-3 with TRBJ2-1; no definite D call. Germline CDR1 and CDR2: ENHRY and SYGVKD. Trimming pared 0 bases from V and 4 bases from J, leaving 4 bases between. The CDR3 loop spans 13 amino acids. DNA for the CDR3: TGTGCCATCAGTGAGTCTCTTTACAATGAGCAGTTCTTC. It translates to CAISESLYNEQFF.

The chain links TRBV18 to TRBJ1-1; D remains unclear. Germline CDR1 KGHSH, CDR2 LQKENI. The CDR3 consists of 15 residues. The V gene lost 2 bases and the J gene lost 1 base, with 11 bases spanning the gap. The CDR3: CASSPIRPRNTEAFF. The DNA for the CDR3 is TGTGCCAGCTCACCAATCAGGCCCCGGAACACTGAAGCTTTCTTT.

The chain recombines TRBV19 with TRBJ2-5, with 12 positions matching TRBD2. J was trimmed by 5 bases and V by 5 bases; bases with no gene match: 6. The CDR3 covers 15 residues. CDR1 is LNHDA, CDR2 SQIVND, per germline (reference sequence). CDR3 sequence: CASSSSGGAGETQYF. The DNA for the CDR3 is TGTGCCAGTAGTTCTAGCGGGGGGGCAGGTGAGACCCAGTACTTC. The full variable domain, completed using reference TRBV19 and TRBJ2-5, is DGGITQSPKYLFRKEGQNVTLSCEQNLNHDAMYWYRQDPGQGLRLIYYSQIVNDFQKGDIAEGYSVSREKKESFPLTVTSAQKNPTAFYLCASSSSGGAGETQYFGPGTRLLVL.

There are a few counts of this clone. The rearrangement links TRBV11-3 to TRBJ2-2; perhaps TRBD2 as D (6 bases). From germline, CDR1 is SGHNT and CDR2 YENEEA. The CDR3 consists of 15 residues. Trimming removed 5 bases from V and 0 bases from J, with 10 bases in between. The CDR3 nucleotides are TGTGCCAGCAGCCGTGCGGGGCCGAACACCGGGGAGCTGTTTTTT. Translation gives CASSRAGPNTGELFF. Full variable domain (missing parts from reference TRBV11-3 and TRBJ2-2): EAGVVQSPRYKIIEKKQPVAFWCNPISGHNTLYWYLQNLGQGPELLIRYENEEAVDDSQLPKDRFSAERLKGVDSTLKIQPAELGDSAVYLCASSRAGPNTGELFFGEGSRLTVL.

The genes are TRBV7-6 and TRBJ2-4; D is perhaps TRBD2 (6 bases). The CDR3 sequence is 15 residues long. Germline CDR1 is SGHVS and CDR2 is FNYEAQ. V gave up 2 bases and J gave up 6 bases, with 14 bases separating them. The CDR3 DNA reads TGTGCCAGCAGCTTATTAGCGGAGGCGGGAAACATTCAGTACTTC. It yields the protein CASSLLAEAGNIQYF.

The chain couples TRBV10-1 to TRBJ2-7; TRBD1 matches 7 bases. This CDR3 comprises 13 residues. V gave up 5 bases and J gave up 6 bases; unmatched junction bases: 7. Germline values: CDR1 WNHNN, CDR2 SYGVQD (reference sequence). The CDR3 sequence: CASSPTGLVEQYF. CDR3 DNA sequence: TGCGCCAGCAGTCCGACAGGGCTCGTCGAGCAGTACTTC.

This clone was seen just once. The J gene is TRBJ1-5, the V gene TRBV2; 9 positions agree with TRBD1. The V gene's germline CDR1 is SNHLY and CDR2 FYNNEI. Trimming took 6 bases from V and 4 from J; bases not matched to a gene: 4. The CDR3 sequence is 14 residues long. The CDR3 DNA reads as TGTGCCAGCAGGGACAGGGGCGAGAATCAGCCCCAGCATTTT. Its protein is CASRDRGENQPQHF.

The genes are TRBV11-2 and TRBJ2-3, with TRBD2 matching over 8 bases. The CDR3 loop spans 16 amino acids. Germline V gene data show CDR1 as SGHAT and CDR2 as FQNNGV. The V and J ends lost 3 bases and 1 base, in that order; junction bases with no gene match: 6. This CDR3 reads CASSLGVGGGTDTQYF. The CDR3 DNA reads TGTGCCAGCAGCTTGGGTGTCGGGGGGGGCACAGATACGCAGTATTTT.

J is TRBJ1-2 and V is TRBV3-1 (or the pseudogene TRBV3-2); possibly TRBD1 for D (5 bases). This CDR3 is 14 amino acids long. The V gene lost 7 bases and the J gene lost 2 bases, with 14 bases spanning the gap. Looked up from germline, CDR1 is LGHDT and CDR2 is YNNKEL (reference sequence). Written as DNA, the CDR3 is TGTGCCAGCACCCTCACGGGGGGGAACTATGGCTACACCTTC. Translated, it gives CASTLTGGNYGYTF.

The CDR3 protein is CASSLTGSTDTQYF. The CDR3 coding sequence is TGTGCCAGCAGCTTAACGGGGAGCACAGATACGCAGTATTTT. V gene TRBV7-9 combines with J gene TRBJ2-3; maybe TRBD2 (5 bases). Germline CDR1 is SEHNR and CDR2 is FQNEAQ (reference sequence). Trimming took off 2 bases at V and 0 bases at J, with 6 bases between the two ends. CDR3 length: 14 amino acids.

There are a few counts of this clone. The V gene is TRBV28, the J gene TRBJ2-7; TRBD2 is a possible D gene (5 bases). Deletions cut 4 bases from V and 7 bases from J, with 8 bases between. Germline V gene lookup returns CDR1 MDHEN and CDR2 SYDVKM. The CDR3 loop spans 11 amino acids. The CDR3 nucleotides read TGTGCCAGCAGTTCGAAGCGGGAGCAGTACTTC. It is translated as CASSSKREQYF.

The chain recombines TRBV19 with TRBJ1-1; D not certain. Germline-derived CDR1 and CDR2 are LNHDA and SQIVND (reference sequence). V was cut by 5 bases and J by 8 bases, with 18 bases left in between. The CDR3 covers 14 residues. The CDR3 DNA reads as TGTGCCAGTAGTTCAGCGGGCTTCATCTTGGAAGCTTTCTTT. Translation gives CASSSAGFILEAFF.

A few counts support this clone. This rearrangement joins TRBV3-1 (or the pseudogene TRBV3-2) to TRBJ2-1; 8 bases match TRBD2. Trimming removed 1 base from V and 1 base from J; junction bases left unmatched: 12. There are 19 residues in the CDR3. Germline-derived CDR1 and CDR2 are LGHDT and YNNKEL (reference sequence). As DNA, the CDR3 is TGTGCCAGCAGCCAAGGCGGGGGGAATGCGGGACGGTCCTACAATGAGCAGTTCTTC. Translated, it gives CASSQGGGNAGRSYNEQFF.

This clone showed up many times. The CDR3 DNA reads as TGTGCCAGCAGCCTTCGGGTTCCGGGAGGGACGGTCAACGAGCAGTACTTC. Encoded protein: CASSLRVPGGTVNEQYF. The V gene is TRBV3-1 (or the pseudogene TRBV3-2), the J gene TRBJ2-7, with TRBD2 matching 8 bases. The trim removed 4 bases at V and 5 bases at J, leaving 16 bases unmatched. The germline V gene has CDR1 LGHDT and CDR2 YNNKEL (reference sequence). CDR3 length: 17 amino acids.

This sequence joins TRBV5-5 and TRBJ2-2; TRBD2 might be the D (5 bases). The V end lost 3 bases, the J end lost 1 base, and 10 bases lay between the germline ends. Per the germline V gene, CDR1 is SGHKS and CDR2 is YYEKEE (reference sequence). This CDR3 is 15 amino acids long. The CDR3 loop reads CASSSEGENTGELFF. In DNA form, the CDR3 reads TGTGCCAGCAGCTCCGAGGGAGAGAACACCGGGGAGCTGTTTTTT.

This chain connects TRBV10-1 to TRBJ2-7; D perhaps matches TRBD2 (6 bases). The length of the CDR3 is 15 residues. The germline CDR1 and CDR2 sequences are WNHNN and SYGVQD (reference sequence). Trimming shortened V by 6 bases and J by 7 bases, and 22 bases separated the two germline ends. CDR3 nucleotides: TGCGCCAGCAGGGGGGGAGGACGCAAATTCGGGGAGCAGTACTTC. Residues: CASRGGGRKFGEQYF.